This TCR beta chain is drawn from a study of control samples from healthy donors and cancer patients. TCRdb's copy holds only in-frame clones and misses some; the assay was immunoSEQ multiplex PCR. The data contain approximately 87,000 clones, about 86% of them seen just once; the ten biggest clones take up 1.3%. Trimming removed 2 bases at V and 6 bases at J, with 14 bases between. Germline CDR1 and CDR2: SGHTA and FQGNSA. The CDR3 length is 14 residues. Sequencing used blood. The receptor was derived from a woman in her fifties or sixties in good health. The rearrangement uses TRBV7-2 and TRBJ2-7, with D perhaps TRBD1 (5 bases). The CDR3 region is CASSLIQGRAEQYF. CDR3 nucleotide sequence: TGTGCCAGCAGCTTAATCCAGGGTCGGGCCGAGCAGTACTTC.